A selection of T cell receptor beta chains follows, all from one sample in a study of blood T cell repertoires in COVID-19. Repertoires were generated with immunoSEQ multiplex PCR, while TCRdb's copy carries only in-frame clones and drops some. Among approximately 150,000 clones listed, less than 85% were seen once. The sample consisted of PBMCs or T cells enriched from blood (not recorded which). Receptors were obtained from a man between 60 and 75 years old who had recovered from COVID-19. Each CDR3 is given without its conserved first and last residue. D genes are given only for firm matches.

TRBD1,TRBJ1-5,TRBV29-1,SVKTGIEPQH
TRBD1,TRBJ2-2,TRBV5-1,ASRGTGLTGELF
TRBD2,TRBJ2-3,TRBV29-1,SAEGSGGVTDTQY
NA,TRBJ2-2,TRBV16,ASSPTTAWRGNTGELF
NA,TRBJ1-4,TRBV28,ASSLAQATNEKLF
TRBD1,TRBJ1-1,TRBV3-1/TRBV3-2,ASSLQGDTEAF
TRBD1,TRBJ2-1,TRBV7-7,ASSPDRGNYNEQF
NA,TRBJ1-5,TRBV12-3/TRBV12-4,ASSSGSQPQH
TRBD2,TRBJ2-2,TRBV4-2,ASSPQRGGRGGELF
NA,TRBJ2-5,TRBV5-1,ASSSQGYQETQY
TRBD2,TRBJ2-7,TRBV5-1,ASTLAGWTTGEQY
TRBD2,TRBJ2-1,TRBV10-3,AISLAGGYNEQF
NA,TRBJ2-3,TRBV21-1,ASSRPDRGETDTQY
TRBD1,TRBJ2-3,TRBV5-1,ASSYEMAQGLTDTQY
NA,TRBJ1-2,TRBV19,ASSRGPGPQNGYT
NA,TRBJ1-5,TRBV5-1,ASSLTGSYSNQPQH
TRBD2,TRBJ2-3,TRBV9,ASSVETFTGGRGTDTQY
NA,TRBJ1-3,TRBV15,ATSRDKGGGNTIY
NA,TRBJ1-4,TRBV7-9,ASSSRGGEKLF
NA,TRBJ1-1,TRBV5-1,ASSSVAQGRTEAF
TRBD2,TRBJ2-1,TRBV3-1/TRBV3-2,ASSVTSGNEQF
TRBD2,TRBJ2-3,TRBV6-2/TRBV6-3,ASSLLSGGARTDTQY
NA,TRBJ2-2,TRBV27,ASSFFTGELF
NA,TRBJ1-5,TRBV2,ASSRRTANQPQH
TRBD1,TRBJ1-3,TRBV5-5,ASSSGAWTGGASGNTIY
NA,TRBJ1-1,TRBV5-1,ASSFIQATNTEAF
NA,TRBJ1-6,TRBV30,AYGGNSPLH
NA,TRBJ2-7,TRBV12-3/TRBV12-4,ASSFQVTYEQY
TRBD1,TRBJ1-1,TRBV28,ASNLRDRLNTEAF
TRBD2,TRBJ2-1,TRBV27,ASSLINGLAGGLYNEQF
NA,TRBJ1-1,TRBV10-3,AISDTVNTEAF
TRBD1,TRBJ1-2,TRBV4-1,ASSQPKDRADTNYGYT
TRBD2,TRBJ2-5,TRBV7-9,ASSLVPGGPEGEETQY
TRBD1,TRBJ1-2,TRBV5-1,ASSEQGRSGGYT
NA,TRBJ1-5,TRBV19,ASSIPGDHSNQPQH
TRBD1,TRBJ2-1,TRBV28,ASSFRQGTPF
NA,TRBJ2-7,TRBV2,ASSVRDEQY
NA,TRBJ1-1,TRBV28,ASLPGHGQAF